The 19 T cell receptor beta chains listed next were all sequenced from one sample in a study of Tregs in tolerant kidney transplant recipients. Method: immunoSEQ multiplex PCR; TCRdb's copy keeps in-frame clones and lacks some. The sample lists about 88,000 clones, over 85% occurring once. Sequenced material: CD8+ T cells from blood. These receptors all come from a human donor in good health.

The V call is TRBV5-6, the J call TRBJ2-2; 7 nucleotides align to TRBD1. The CDR3 spans 15 residues. CDR1 SGHDT and CDR2 YYEEEE come from the germline V gene. The V gene end was trimmed by 5 bases and the J gene end by 2 bases; junction bases not matched to a gene: 6. The CDR3 sequence is CASSFGTANTGELFF. CDR3 DNA sequence: TGTGCCAGCAGTTTTGGGACAGCCAACACCGGGGAGCTGTTTTTT. Variable domain in full (rest from reference TRBV5-6 and TRBJ2-2): DAGVTQSPTHLIKTRGQQVTLRCSPKSGHDTVSWYQQALGQGPQFIFQYYEEEERQRGNFPDRFSGHQFPNYSSELNVNALLLGDSALYLCASSFGTANTGELFFGEGSRLTVL.

The chain carries TRBV11-2 and TRBJ2-3; 10 nucleotides line up with TRBD2. CDR3 length: 17 residues. Germline lookup yields CDR1 SGHAT and CDR2 FQNNGV. V shed 5 bases and J 3 bases; nucleotides not matched to a gene: 11. In DNA form, the CDR3 reads TGTGCCAGCAGCCAAGGAGTGACTAGCGGGTATACAGATACGCAGTATTTT. This translates into CASSQGVTSGYTDTQYF.

V is TRBV19 and J is TRBJ1-1; D remains ambiguous. Germline V gives CDR1 LNHDA, CDR2 SQIVND (reference sequence). CDR3 length: 19 residues. V gave up 0 bases and J gave up 0 bases, with 20 bases separating them. CDR3 in amino acids: CASSIDRVSSGPLNTEAFF. In DNA, the CDR3 is TGTGCCAGTAGTATAGATCGGGTATCCAGCGGACCTCTGAACACTGAAGCTTTCTTT.

This clone is a singleton in its sample. The genes are TRBV5-6 and TRBJ2-1, with D possibly called TRBD1 or TRBD2 (5 bases each). In germline, CDR1 is SGHDT, CDR2 YYEEEE. V lost 0 bases, J lost 6 bases, and 10 bases lay in between. The CDR3 covers 14 residues. The CDR3 reads CASSLGAGSNEQFF. The CDR3 DNA is TGTGCCAGCAGCTTGGGGGCAGGGAGCAATGAGCAGTTCTTC.

The chain uses TRBV6-1 and TRBJ2-3; D is undetermined. From germline, CDR1 is MNHNS and CDR2 SASEGT. V dropped 6 bases and J dropped 5 bases, with 21 bases sitting between them. This CDR3 spans 16 amino acids. The CDR3 DNA reads as TGTGCCAGCAGCGAACACGAAAGTCCCTTGGAAGATACGCAGTATTTT. Translated, it gives CASSEHESPLEDTQYF.

The chain has TRBV5-5 and TRBJ2-1, with 7 bases fitting TRBD2. The CDR3 loop spans 15 amino acids. Germline lookup yields CDR1 SGHKS and CDR2 YYEKEE (reference sequence). The V and J ends lost 0 bases and 5 bases, in that order; junction bases with no gene match: 5. The CDR3 DNA reads as TGTGCCAGCAGCTTGGGATGGGGAGGGAACAATGAGCAGTTCTTC. Translated: CASSLGWGGNNEQFF.

This clone is a singleton in its sample. The rearrangement uses TRBV6-5 and TRBJ1-5; 7 bases align to TRBD1. V lost 6 bases, J lost 5 bases, and 10 bases stayed unmatched. Per germline, CDR1 MNHEY and CDR2 SVGAGI. This CDR3 is 15 amino acids long. This CDR3 reads CASRYTGAGDQPQHF. The CDR3 DNA reads TGTGCCAGCAGGTACACAGGGGCTGGGGATCAGCCCCAGCATTTT.

The chain joins TRBV7-9 to TRBJ2-5, with D possibly matching TRBD2 (5 bases). Trimming pared 3 bases from V and 4 bases from J, leaving 12 bases between. CDR1 and CDR2 from the germline V gene are SEHNR and FQNEAQ (reference sequence). The CDR3 runs 14 residues. The DNA of the CDR3 is TGTGCCAGCAGCTTCTCGCCTAGCCGAGAGACCCAGTACTTC. Protein sequence: CASSFSPSRETQYF.

This clone has a single count. This rearrangement joins TRBV10-3 to TRBJ2-7; D remains ambiguous. The germline V gene encodes CDR1 ENHRY and CDR2 SYGVKD. The CDR3 has 14 residues. V lost 0 bases, J lost 2 bases, and 8 bases lay in between. CDR3 region: CAISESARAYEQYF. CDR3 DNA sequence: TGTGCCATCAGTGAGTCTGCCAGAGCCTACGAGCAGTACTTC.

This clone was seen just once. The CDR3 loop is CASTVGSGLIRGANVLTF. In DNA form, the CDR3 reads TGTGCCAGCACTGTGGGGTCCGGGTTGATCAGGGGGGCCAACGTCCTGACTTTC. J is TRBJ2-6 and V is TRBV6-4; D remains ambiguous. The CDR3 contains 18 residues. The germline V gene has CDR1 MRHNA and CDR2 SNTAGT. Deletions cut 7 bases from V and 4 bases from J, with 23 bases between.

The chain uses TRBV9 and TRBJ1-6; D is ambiguous. Between the trimmed V and J ends, which lost 0 bases and 7 bases, there was a span of 5 bases. The CDR3 runs 13 residues. Germline assignment: CDR1 SGDLS and CDR2 YYNGEE. The DNA of the CDR3 is TGTGCCAGCAGCGTAGGCCCAAATTCACCCCTCCACTTT. This gives the protein CASSVGPNSPLHF.

The chain carries TRBV27 and TRBJ2-7; D perhaps matches TRBD1 (5 bases). Looked up from germline, CDR1 is MNHEY and CDR2 is SMNVEV (reference sequence). V was cut by 5 bases and J by 2 bases, with 19 bases left in between. CDR3 length: 16 residues. The CDR3 region has the DNA TGTGCCAGCAGTCCCATAGGCAGGGCGAGGACCTACGAGCAGTACTTC. It encodes CASSPIGRARTYEQYF.

J is TRBJ2-5 and V is TRBV6-5; the D is unclear. The last part of the DNA fits TRBJ2-7 better; the J call may be wrong. CDR1 is MNHEY and CDR2 is SVGAGI in the germline V gene. The CDR3 loop spans 11 amino acids. CDR3 bases: TGTGCCAGCAGTTACTCGCACGAGCAGTACTTC. Translation: CASSYSHEQYF.

This rearrangement joins TRBV27 to TRBJ2-7, with 8 bases identical to TRBD1. This CDR3 spans 16 amino acids. The J segment lost 2 bases and the V segment lost 5 bases, leaving 11 bases of the junction unmatched. The germline V gene encodes CDR1 MNHEY and CDR2 SMNVEV (reference sequence). DNA for the CDR3: TGTGCCAGCAGTCTAATTACCGGGACAGGCCCCTACGAGCAGTACTTC. It encodes CASSLITGTGPYEQYF.

The CDR3 loop is CASSLRGRATEAFF. The DNA for the CDR3 is TGTGCCAGTAGTTTAAGGGGGCGCGCCACTGAAGCTTTCTTT. The chain employs TRBV19 and TRBJ1-1; the match to TRBD1 covers 7 bases. The CDR3 has 14 residues. Germline lookup yields CDR1 LNHDA and CDR2 SQIVND (reference sequence). J gave up 4 bases and V 5 bases, and 7 bases lay outside the gene matches. The full variable domain, with the rest looked up from reference TRBV19 and TRBJ1-1, is DGGITQSPKYLFRKEGQNVTLSCEQNLNHDAMYWYRQDPGQGLRLIYYSQIVNDFQKGDIAEGYSVSREKKESFPLTVTSAQKNPTAFYLCASSLRGRATEAFFGQGTRLTVV.

This rearrangement joins TRBV27 to TRBJ1-5; possible D gene TRBD1, 5 bases. Germline loops: CDR1 MNHEY, CDR2 SMNVEV (reference sequence). Between the trimmed V and J ends, which lost 4 bases and 4 bases, there was a span of 8 bases. The CDR3 is made up of 13 amino acids. CDR3 loop: CASSWRGNQPQHF. The CDR3 DNA sequence: TGTGCCAGCAGTTGGAGGGGTAATCAGCCCCAGCATTTT.

The rearrangement joins TRBV6-5 to TRBJ1-4; D is unresolved. This CDR3 spans 14 amino acids. Germline CDR1 and CDR2: MNHEY and SVGAGI. Trimming pared 6 bases from V and 7 bases from J, leaving 15 bases between. The CDR3 region is CASRLGGEGEKLFF. The CDR3 DNA reads as TGTGCCAGCAGACTGGGAGGCGAAGGTGAAAAACTGTTTTTT.

V is TRBV27 and J is TRBJ1-4; no definite D call. Germline values: CDR1 MNHEY, CDR2 SMNVEV (reference sequence). The CDR3 runs 14 residues. Trimming shortened V by 4 bases and J by 8 bases, and 14 bases separated the two germline ends. CDR3: CASSSHKGEEKLFF. The CDR3 DNA sequence: TGTGCCAGCAGTTCGCACAAAGGCGAGGAAAAACTGTTTTTT.

DNA of the CDR3: TGTGCCAGTAGTATCAGAGGGGGCTCCTACAATGAGCAGTTCTTC. It encodes CASSIRGGSYNEQFF. The V gene is TRBV19, the J gene TRBJ2-1; TRBD1 is a possible D gene (6 bases). The CDR3 spans 15 residues. The germline V and J ends were trimmed by 3 bases and 0 bases, with 9 bases remaining between them. Germline values: CDR1 LNHDA, CDR2 SQIVND (reference sequence).